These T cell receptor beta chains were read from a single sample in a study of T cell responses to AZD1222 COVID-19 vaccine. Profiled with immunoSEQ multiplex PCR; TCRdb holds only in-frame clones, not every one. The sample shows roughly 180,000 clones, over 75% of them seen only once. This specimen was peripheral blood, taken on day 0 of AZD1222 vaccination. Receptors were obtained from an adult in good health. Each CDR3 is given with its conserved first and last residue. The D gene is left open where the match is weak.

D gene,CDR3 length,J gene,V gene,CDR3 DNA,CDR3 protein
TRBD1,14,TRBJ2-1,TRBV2,TGTGCCAGCAGTGACAGGGGGTTAGACAATGAGCAGTTCTTC,CASSDRGLDNEQFF
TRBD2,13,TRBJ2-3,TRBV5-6,TGTGCCAGCAGCTTGGGTAGCGGGGATACGCAGTATTTT,CASSLGSGDTQYF
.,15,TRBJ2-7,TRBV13,TGTGCCAGCAGCCAACTGGGACCTGAAAACTACGAGCAGTACTTC,CASSQLGPENYEQYF
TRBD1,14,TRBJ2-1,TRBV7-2,TGTGCCAGCAGCTCACGGGACAGGTACAATGAGCAGTTCTTC,CASSSRDRYNEQFF
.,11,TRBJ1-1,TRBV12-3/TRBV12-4,TGTGCCAGCCACAGTCACAATGAAGCTTTCTTT,CASHSHNEAFF
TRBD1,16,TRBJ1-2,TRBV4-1,TGCGCCAGCAGCCAACCCCGGACAGGGAGGGCCTATGGCTACACCTTC,CASSQPRTGRAYGYTF
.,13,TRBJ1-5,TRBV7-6,TGTGCCAGCAGCTTTTCAGGGGATCAACCCCAGCATTTT,CASSFSGDQPQHF
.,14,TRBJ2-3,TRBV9,TGTGCCAGCAGCGGGACAGTAACCACAGATACGCAGTATTTT,CASSGTVTTDTQYF
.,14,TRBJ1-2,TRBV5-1,TGCGCCAGCAGCCAACAGGGTCAAGGCGCCGGCTACACCTTC,CASSQQGQGAGYTF
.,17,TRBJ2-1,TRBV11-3,TGTGCCAGCAGCCCCGGAGGGCTGGCAGGGGGTTACAATGAGCAGTTCTTC,CASSPGGLAGGYNEQFF
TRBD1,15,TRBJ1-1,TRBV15,TGTGCCACCAGCAGGGCCACAGGGGCTTACACTGAAGCTTTCTTT,CATSRATGAYTEAFF